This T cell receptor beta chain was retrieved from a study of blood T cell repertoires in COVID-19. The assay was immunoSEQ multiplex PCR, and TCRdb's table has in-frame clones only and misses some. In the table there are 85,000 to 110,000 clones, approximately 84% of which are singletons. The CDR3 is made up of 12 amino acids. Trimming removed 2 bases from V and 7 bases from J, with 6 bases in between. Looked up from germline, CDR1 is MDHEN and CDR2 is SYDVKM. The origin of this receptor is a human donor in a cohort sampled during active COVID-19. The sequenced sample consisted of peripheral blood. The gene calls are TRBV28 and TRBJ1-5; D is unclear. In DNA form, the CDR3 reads TGTGCCAGCAGTTTACAATTCCAGCCCCAGCATTTT. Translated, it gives CASSLQFQPQHF.